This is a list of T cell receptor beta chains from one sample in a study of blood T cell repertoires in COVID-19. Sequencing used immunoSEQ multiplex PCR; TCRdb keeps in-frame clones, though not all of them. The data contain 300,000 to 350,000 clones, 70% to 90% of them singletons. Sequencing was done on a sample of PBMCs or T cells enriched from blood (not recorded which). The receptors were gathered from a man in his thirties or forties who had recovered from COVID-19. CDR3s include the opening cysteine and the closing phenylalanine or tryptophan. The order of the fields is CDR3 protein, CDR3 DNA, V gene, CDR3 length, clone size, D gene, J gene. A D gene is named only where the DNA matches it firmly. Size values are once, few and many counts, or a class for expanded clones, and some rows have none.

CASSQDVGASNQPQHF TGTGCCAGCAGCCAAGATGTAGGAGCAAGCAATCAGCCCCAGCATTTT TRBV4-2 16 NA NA TRBJ1-5
CASRTQRGPYNEQFF TGTGCCAGCAGGACTCAGCGGGGGCCCTACAATGAGCAGTTCTTC TRBV7-2 15 NA TRBD2 TRBJ2-1
CASSLNPVLSGNTIYF TGCGCCAGCAGCTTGAATCCAGTTCTCTCTGGAAACACCATATATTTT TRBV5-1 16 NA NA TRBJ1-3
CASSPGGRLTEAFF TGCGCCAGCAGCCCAGGGGGGCGGCTCACTGAAGCTTTCTTT TRBV5-1 14 NA TRBD1 TRBJ1-1
CASSINRTRIHNEQFF TGTGCCAGTAGTATTAACCGTACTAGGATACACAATGAGCAGTTCTTC TRBV19 16 NA NA TRBJ2-1
CASSPTSGGSFGTDTQYF TGTGCCAGCAGCCCCACTAGCGGGGGGTCCTTTGGCACAGATACGCAGTATTTT TRBV7-3 18 few TRBD2 TRBJ2-3
CASSRGGAGTDTQYF TGCGCCAGCAGTCGCGGAGGGGCCGGCACAGATACGCAGTATTTT TRBV4-3 15 NA NA TRBJ2-3
CAWSGGTGLREQFF TGTGCCTGGAGTGGCGGGACAGGGCTGAGGGAGCAGTTCTTC TRBV30 14 NA TRBD1 TRBJ2-1
CASSIGTGGNSPLHF TGTGCCAGTAGTATTGGGACAGGGGGCAATTCACCCCTCCACTTT TRBV19 15 NA TRBD1 TRBJ1-6
CSVRGLQGGNTEAFF TGCAGCGTTCGTGGGCTACAGGGGGGGAACACTGAAGCTTTCTTT TRBV29-1 15 NA TRBD1 TRBJ1-1
CASSPRGWDTGELFF TGTGCCAGCAGCCCCCGGGGGTGGGACACCGGGGAGCTGTTTTTT TRBV11-1 15 NA NA TRBJ2-2
CATARANYGYTF TGTGCCACCGCCAGGGCTAACTATGGCTACACCTTC TRBV6-5 12 NA NA TRBJ1-2
CASSPLIPGSANSPLHF TGTGCCAGCAGCCCTTTAATTCCAGGGTCAGCTAATTCACCCCTCCACTTT TRBV14 17 NA NA TRBJ1-6
CASSLGSANTGELFF TGCGCCAGCAGCCTGGGCAGCGCGAACACCGGGGAGCTGTTTTTT TRBV5-1 15 once NA TRBJ2-2
CASSSGTGGVETQYF TGTGCCAGCAGTTCCGGGACAGGGGGCGTGGAGACCCAGTACTTC TRBV27 15 NA TRBD1 TRBJ2-5
CASSLGPSGRLMTYEQYF TGCGCCAGCAGCTTGGGGCCTAGCGGGCGTCTTATGACCTACGAGCAGTACTTC TRBV5-1 18 NA TRBD2 TRBJ2-7